This TCR beta chain was captured by sequencing in a study of T-cell reconstitution after alpha-beta-depleted transplantation in children. This CDR3 is built from 14 residues. The germline V gene has CDR1 SGHAT and CDR2 FQNNGV. V was cut by 0 bases and J by 4 bases, with 9 bases left in between. Library preparation (for TCRbeta) was performed with unique molecular identifiers. TCRdb re-called the PCR reads through MiXCR, storing one row per CDR3 protein. The sample contains about 370,000 distinct CDR3 sequences, roughly 22% of which appear only once. This clonotype was obtained from a human donor who donated a stem cell graft to a child with acute myeloid leukemia. The starting material was PBMCs from the stem cell graft donor, obtained from the stem cell graft. The chain combines TRBV11-2 with TRBJ1-2; D remains ambiguous. In nucleotides, the CDR3 is TGTGCCAGCAGCTTAGATCGAGTTCGCTATGGCTACACCTTC. Translating it yields CASSLDRVRYGYTF.